The 4 T cell receptor beta chains below all came from one sample that was sequenced in a study of cytomegalovirus exposure and HLA in healthy donors. With 60 Vbeta and 13 Jbeta primers, the PCR was carried out. Assay used: immunoSEQ multiplex PCR; TCRdb lists only in-frame clones, some missing. The sample has 210,000 or so clones, around 80% seen once. Input material: PBMCs. The receptors derive from a boy aged 10-17 years in good health and CMV-seronegative.

The CDR3 nucleotides are TGTGCCTGGGGACGTCCGGGGTATCTTCGCTATGCGGGAAACACCATATATTTT. Residues: CAWGRPGYLRYAGNTIYF. V gene TRBV30 combines with J gene TRBJ1-3; D is unresolved. The germline V gene has CDR1 GTSNPN and CDR2 SVGIG (reference sequence). The CDR3 covers 18 residues. V was pared by 5 bases and J by 4 bases, with 27 bases between.

The chain links TRBV7-2 to TRBJ1-2; no clear D. Looked up from germline, CDR1 is SGHTA and CDR2 is FQGNSA. The V end lost 2 bases, the J end lost 3 bases, and 10 bases lay between the germline ends. CDR3 length: 14 amino acids. The CDR3 sequence: CASSLNHRDYGYTF. The DNA of the CDR3 is TGTGCCAGCAGCTTAAATCACAGAGACTATGGCTACACCTTC.

This chain links TRBV10-1 with TRBJ1-1; 8 bases map to TRBD1. Germline trimming cut 8 bases from V and 4 bases from J; bases unmatched to any gene: 6. The CDR3 is 13 amino acids. Germline CDR1 is WNHNN and CDR2 is SYGVQD (reference sequence). This chain's CDR3 is CASPGQGCTEAFF. The CDR3 coding sequence is TGCGCCAGCCCTGGACAGGGATGCACTGAAGCTTTCTTT.

V usage is TRBV29-1 and J usage is TRBJ2-7; weak D call: TRBD1 (5 bases). Germline lookup yields CDR1 SQVTM and CDR2 ANQGSEA. The CDR3 has 16 residues. V dropped 4 bases and J dropped 3 bases, with 22 bases sitting between them. The CDR3 reads CSVVGPQGSPRYEQYF. The CDR3 nucleotides are TGCAGCGTTGTGGGCCCCCAGGGTTCGCCCCGCTACGAGCAGTACTTC.